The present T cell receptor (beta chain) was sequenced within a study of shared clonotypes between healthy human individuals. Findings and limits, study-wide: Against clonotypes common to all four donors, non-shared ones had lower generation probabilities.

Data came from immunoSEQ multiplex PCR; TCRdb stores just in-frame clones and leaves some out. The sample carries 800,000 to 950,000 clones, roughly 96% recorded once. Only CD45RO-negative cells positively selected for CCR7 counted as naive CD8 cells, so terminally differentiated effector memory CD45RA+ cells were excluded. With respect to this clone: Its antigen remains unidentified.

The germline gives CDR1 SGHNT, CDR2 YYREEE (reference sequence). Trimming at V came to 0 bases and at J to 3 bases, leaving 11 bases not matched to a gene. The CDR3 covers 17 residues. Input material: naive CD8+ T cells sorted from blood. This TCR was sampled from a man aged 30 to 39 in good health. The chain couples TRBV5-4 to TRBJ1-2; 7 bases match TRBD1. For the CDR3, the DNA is TGTGCCAGCAGCTTGGATTTGGGACAGCCCCTTGACTATGGCTACACCTTC. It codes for CASSLDLGQPLDYGYTF.